This T cell receptor (beta chain) was sequenced during a study of blood T cell repertoires in COVID-19. The wider study: Samples taken during acute and convalescent COVID-19 were collected in the United States, Italy and Spain. PBMCs, B-cell-depleted T cells, or T cells provided the cDNA or gDNA that made up the material.

Per the authors' pipeline: Researchers report that nucleated cell counts were estimated from reference gene primer amplification. The protocol was immunoSEQ multiplex PCR, while the TCRdb copy is restricted to in-frame clones and leaves out a portion. V, J and clone size derive from that table, while D and trimming were established from the DNA sequence. The sample holds about 100,000 clones; approximately 80% are singletons and the top ten take 13%. The CDR3 covers 15 residues. Germline trimming cut 0 bases from V and 8 bases from J; bases unmatched to any gene: 6. Germline V gene sequence: CDR1 LGHNA, CDR2 YNFKEQ.

Specimen: peripheral blood. V gene TRBV4-2 combines with J gene TRBJ2-4; TRBD2 aligns across 8 bases. This clonotype originated in a man in his fifties with active or convalescent COVID-19. CDR3 coding DNA: TGTGCCAGCAGCCAAGAGATAGCGGGACTGGACATTCAGTACTTC. Translation gives CASSQEIAGLDIQYF.